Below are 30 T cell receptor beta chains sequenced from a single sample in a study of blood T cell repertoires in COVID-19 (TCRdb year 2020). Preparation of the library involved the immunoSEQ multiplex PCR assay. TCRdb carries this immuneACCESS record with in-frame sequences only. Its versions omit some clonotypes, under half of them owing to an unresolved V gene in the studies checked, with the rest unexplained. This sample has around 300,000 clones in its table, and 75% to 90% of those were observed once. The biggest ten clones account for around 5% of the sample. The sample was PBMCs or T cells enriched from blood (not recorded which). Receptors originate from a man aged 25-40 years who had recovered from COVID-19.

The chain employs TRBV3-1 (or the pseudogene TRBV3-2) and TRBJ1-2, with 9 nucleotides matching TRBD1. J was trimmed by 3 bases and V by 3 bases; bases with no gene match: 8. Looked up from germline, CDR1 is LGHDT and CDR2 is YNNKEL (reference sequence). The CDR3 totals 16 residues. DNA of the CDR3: TGTGCCAGCAGCCAGATAAGACAGGGGGTCGACTATGGCTACACCTTC. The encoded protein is CASSQIRQGVDYGYTF.

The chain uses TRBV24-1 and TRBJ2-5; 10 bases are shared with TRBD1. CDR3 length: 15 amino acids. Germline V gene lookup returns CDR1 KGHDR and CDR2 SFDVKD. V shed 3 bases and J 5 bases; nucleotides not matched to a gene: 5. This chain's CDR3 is CATSDLGQGVETQYF. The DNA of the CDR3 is TGTGCCACCAGTGATCTCGGACAGGGGGTTGAGACCCAGTACTTC.

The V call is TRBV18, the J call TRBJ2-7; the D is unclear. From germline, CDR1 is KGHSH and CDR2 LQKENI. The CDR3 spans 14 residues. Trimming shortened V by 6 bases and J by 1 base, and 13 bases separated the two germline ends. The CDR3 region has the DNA TGTGCCAGCTCCTCGGGTAGTCGGTCCTACGAGCAGTACTTC. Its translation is CASSSGSRSYEQYF.

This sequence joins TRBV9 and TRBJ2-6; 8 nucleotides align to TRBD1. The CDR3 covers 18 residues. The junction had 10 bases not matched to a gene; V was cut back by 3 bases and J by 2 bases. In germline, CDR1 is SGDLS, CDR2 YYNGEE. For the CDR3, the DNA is TGTGCCAGCAGCGCCACCGGACAGGGTTTAACTGGGGCCAACGTCCTGACTTTC. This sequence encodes CASSATGQGLTGANVLTF.

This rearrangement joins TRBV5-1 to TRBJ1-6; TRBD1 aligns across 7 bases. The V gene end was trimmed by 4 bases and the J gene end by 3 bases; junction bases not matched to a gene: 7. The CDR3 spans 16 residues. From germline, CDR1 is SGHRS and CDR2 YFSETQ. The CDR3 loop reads CASSVWTGHYNSPLHF. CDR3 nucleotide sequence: TGCGCCAGCAGCGTATGGACAGGCCACTATAATTCACCCCTCCACTTT.

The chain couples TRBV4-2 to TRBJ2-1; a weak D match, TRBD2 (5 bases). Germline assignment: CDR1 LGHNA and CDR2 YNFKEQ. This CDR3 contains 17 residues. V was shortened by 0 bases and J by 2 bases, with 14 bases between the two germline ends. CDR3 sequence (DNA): TGTGCCAGCAGCCAAGATTACACGGGAAAAACCTACAATGAGCAGTTCTTC. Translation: CASSQDYTGKTYNEQFF.

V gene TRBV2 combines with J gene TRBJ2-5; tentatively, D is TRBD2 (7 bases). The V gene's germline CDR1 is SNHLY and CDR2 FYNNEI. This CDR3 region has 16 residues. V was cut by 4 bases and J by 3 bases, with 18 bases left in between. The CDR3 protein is CASSVWEGGPKETQYF. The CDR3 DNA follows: TGTGCCAGCAGTGTATGGGAGGGGGGGCCGAAAGAGACCCAGTACTTC. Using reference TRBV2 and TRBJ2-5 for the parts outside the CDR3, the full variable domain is EPEVTQTPSHQVTQMGQEVILRCVPISNHLYFYWYRQILGQKVEFLVSFYNNEISEKSEIFDDQFSVERPDGSNFTLKIRSTKLEDSAMYFCASSVWEGGPKETQYFGPGTRLLVL.

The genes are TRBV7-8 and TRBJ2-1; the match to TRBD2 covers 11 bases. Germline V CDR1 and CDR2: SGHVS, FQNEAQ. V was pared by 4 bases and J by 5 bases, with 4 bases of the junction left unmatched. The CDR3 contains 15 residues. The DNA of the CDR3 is TGTGCCAGCAGCTCCCTAGCGGGGGGCGACAATGAGCAGTTCTTC. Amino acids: CASSSLAGGDNEQFF.

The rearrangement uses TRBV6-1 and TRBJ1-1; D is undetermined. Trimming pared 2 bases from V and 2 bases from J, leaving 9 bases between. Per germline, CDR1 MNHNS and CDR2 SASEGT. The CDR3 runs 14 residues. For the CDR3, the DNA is TGTGCCAGCAGTGAATGGCGGGGTAACACTGAAGCTTTCTTT. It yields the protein CASSEWRGNTEAFF.

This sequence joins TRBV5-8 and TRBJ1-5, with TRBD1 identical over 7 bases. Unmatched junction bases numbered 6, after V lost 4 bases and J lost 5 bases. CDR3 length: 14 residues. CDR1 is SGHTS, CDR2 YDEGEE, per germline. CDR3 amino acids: CASSLRQGYQPQHF. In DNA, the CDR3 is TGTGCCAGCAGCCTTCGACAGGGCTATCAGCCCCAGCATTTT.

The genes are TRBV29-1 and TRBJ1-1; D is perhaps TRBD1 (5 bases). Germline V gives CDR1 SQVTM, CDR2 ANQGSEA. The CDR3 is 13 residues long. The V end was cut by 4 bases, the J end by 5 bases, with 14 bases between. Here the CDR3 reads CSVGPGRRTEAFF. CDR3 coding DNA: TGCAGCGTTGGCCCAGGGAGGCGGACTGAAGCTTTCTTT.

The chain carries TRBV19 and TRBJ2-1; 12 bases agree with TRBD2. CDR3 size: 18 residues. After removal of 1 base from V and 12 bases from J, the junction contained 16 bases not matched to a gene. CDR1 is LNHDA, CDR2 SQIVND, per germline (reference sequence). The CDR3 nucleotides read TGTGCCAGTAGTATAGCCCACCGGTTGGCTAGCGGGGGGGCCTGGCAGTTCTTC. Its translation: CASSIAHRLASGGAWQFF.

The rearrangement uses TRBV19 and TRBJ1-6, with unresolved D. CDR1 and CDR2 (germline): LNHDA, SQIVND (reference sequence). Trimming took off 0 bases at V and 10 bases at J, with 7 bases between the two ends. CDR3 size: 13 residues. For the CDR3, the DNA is TGTGCCAGTAGTATAGATACGGGGTCACCCCTCCACTTT. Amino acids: CASSIDTGSPLHF.

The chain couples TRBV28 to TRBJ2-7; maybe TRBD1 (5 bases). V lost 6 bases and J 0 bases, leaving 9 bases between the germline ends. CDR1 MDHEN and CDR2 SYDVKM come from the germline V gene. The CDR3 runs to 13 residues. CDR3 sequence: CASRRQSSYEQYF. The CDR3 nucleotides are TGTGCCAGCAGACGACAGAGCTCCTACGAGCAGTACTTC.

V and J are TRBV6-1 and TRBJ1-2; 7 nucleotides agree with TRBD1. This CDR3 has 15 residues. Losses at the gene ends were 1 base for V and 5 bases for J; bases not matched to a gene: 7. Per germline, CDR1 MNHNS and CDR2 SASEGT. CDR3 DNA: TGTGCCAGCAGTGAAGGATTAGGGACAGCATATGGCTACACCTTC. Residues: CASSEGLGTAYGYTF.

CDR3 sequence: CASSRTGLGGVPLHF. The CDR3 region has the DNA TGTGCCAGCAGTCGAACAGGGCTCGGGGGGGTCCCCCTCCACTTT. The V and J genes are TRBV6-5 and TRBJ1-6; maybe TRBD1 (6 bases). The CDR3 spans 15 residues. Trimming stripped 5 bases from V and 13 bases from J, with 21 bases between. Per the germline V gene, CDR1 is MNHEY and CDR2 is SVGAGI.

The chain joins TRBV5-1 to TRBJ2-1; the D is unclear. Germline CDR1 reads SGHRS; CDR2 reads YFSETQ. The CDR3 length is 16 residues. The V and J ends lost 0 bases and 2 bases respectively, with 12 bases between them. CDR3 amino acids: CASSLVPGQAYNEQFF. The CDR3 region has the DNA TGCGCCAGCAGCTTGGTTCCTGGGCAGGCCTACAATGAGCAGTTCTTC.

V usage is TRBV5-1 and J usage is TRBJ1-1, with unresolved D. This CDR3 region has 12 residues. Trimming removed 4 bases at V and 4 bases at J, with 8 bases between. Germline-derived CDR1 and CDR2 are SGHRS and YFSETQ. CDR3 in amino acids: CASSPGGTEAFF. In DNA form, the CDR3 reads TGCGCCAGCAGCCCAGGTGGCACTGAAGCTTTCTTT.

In nucleotides, the CDR3 is TGTGCCAGCAGTTTGGGGGGACTCCAAAATTCACCCCTCCACTTT. Encoded protein: CASSLGGLQNSPLHF. The rearrangement joins TRBV7-3 to TRBJ1-6; possible D gene TRBD1, 5 bases. Germline V gives CDR1 SGHTA, CDR2 FQGTGA. V lost 6 bases, J lost 7 bases, and 16 bases lay in between. The CDR3 has 15 residues.

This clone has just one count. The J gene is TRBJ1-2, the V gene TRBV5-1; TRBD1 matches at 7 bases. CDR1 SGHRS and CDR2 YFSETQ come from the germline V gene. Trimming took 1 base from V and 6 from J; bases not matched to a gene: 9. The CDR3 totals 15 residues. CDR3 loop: CASSLSPARGDGYTF. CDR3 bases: TGCGCCAGCAGCTTGTCACCGGCCAGGGGGGATGGCTACACCTTC.

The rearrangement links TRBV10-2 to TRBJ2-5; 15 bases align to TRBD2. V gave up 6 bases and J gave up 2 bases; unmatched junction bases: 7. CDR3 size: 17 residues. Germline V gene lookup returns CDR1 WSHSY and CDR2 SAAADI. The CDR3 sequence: CASSLGTSGGIQETQYF. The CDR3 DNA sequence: TGCGCCAGCAGCCTGGGGACTAGCGGGGGGATACAAGAGACCCAGTACTTC.

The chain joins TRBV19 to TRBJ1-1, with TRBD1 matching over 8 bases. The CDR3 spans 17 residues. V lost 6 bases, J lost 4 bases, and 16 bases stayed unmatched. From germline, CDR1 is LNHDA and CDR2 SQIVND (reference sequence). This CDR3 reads CASRSIERQGRRTEAFF. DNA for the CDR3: TGTGCCAGTAGAAGTATTGAAAGACAGGGGCGCCGCACTGAAGCTTTCTTT.

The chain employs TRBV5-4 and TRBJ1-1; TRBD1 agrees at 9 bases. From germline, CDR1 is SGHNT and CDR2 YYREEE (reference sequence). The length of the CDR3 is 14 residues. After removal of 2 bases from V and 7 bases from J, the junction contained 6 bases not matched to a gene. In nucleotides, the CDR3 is TGTGCCAGCAGCTTTACAGGGGGCTCGGGTGAAGCTTTCTTT. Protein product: CASSFTGGSGEAFF.

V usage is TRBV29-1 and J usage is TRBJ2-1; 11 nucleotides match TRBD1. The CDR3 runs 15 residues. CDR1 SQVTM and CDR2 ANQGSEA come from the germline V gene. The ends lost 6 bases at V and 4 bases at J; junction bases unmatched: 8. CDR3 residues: CSVTFGTGGYNEQFF. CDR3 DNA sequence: TGCAGCGTGACCTTCGGGACAGGGGGTTACAATGAGCAGTTCTTC.

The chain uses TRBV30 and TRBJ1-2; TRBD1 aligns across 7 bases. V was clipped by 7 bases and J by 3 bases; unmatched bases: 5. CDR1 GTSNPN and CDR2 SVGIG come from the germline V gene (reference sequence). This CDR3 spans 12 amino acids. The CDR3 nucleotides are TGTGCCTCCTGGGGGACAGACTATGGCTACACCTTC. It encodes CASWGTDYGYTF.

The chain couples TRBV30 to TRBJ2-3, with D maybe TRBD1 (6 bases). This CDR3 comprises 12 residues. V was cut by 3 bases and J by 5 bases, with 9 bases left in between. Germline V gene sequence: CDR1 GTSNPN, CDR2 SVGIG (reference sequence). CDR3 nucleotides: TGTGCCTGGAGCAGAGGGGGAGATACGCAGTATTTT. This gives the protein CAWSRGGDTQYF.

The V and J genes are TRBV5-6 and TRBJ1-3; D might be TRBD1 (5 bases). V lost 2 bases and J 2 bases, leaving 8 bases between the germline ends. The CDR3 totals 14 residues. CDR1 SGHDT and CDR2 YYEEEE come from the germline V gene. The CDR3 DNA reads TGTGCCAGCAGCTTACAGGCCGCTGGAAACACCATATATTTT. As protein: CASSLQAAGNTIYF.

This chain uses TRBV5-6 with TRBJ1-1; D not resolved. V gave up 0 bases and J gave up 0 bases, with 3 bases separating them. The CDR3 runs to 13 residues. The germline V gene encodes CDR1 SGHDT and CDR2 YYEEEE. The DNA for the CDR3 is TGTGCCAGCAGCTTGGTCATGAACACTGAAGCTTTCTTT. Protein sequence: CASSLVMNTEAFF.

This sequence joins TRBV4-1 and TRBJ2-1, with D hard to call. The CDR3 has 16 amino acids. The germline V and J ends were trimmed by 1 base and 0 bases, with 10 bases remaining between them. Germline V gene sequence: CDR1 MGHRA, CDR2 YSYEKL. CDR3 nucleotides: TGCGCCAGCAGCCAAGTAATCAAGAGCTCCTACAATGAGCAGTTCTTC. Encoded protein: CASSQVIKSSYNEQFF.

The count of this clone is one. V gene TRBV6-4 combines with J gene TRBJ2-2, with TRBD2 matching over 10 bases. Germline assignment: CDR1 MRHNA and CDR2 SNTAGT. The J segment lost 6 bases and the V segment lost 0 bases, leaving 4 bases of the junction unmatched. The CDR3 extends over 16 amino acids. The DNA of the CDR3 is TGTGCCAGCAGTGACTCGAGCGGGGGGGCTTCCGGGGAGCTGTTTTTT. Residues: CASSDSSGGASGELFF.